Described below is a single T cell receptor beta chain sequence and its context. Sequenced by immunoSEQ multiplex PCR; TCRdb stores in-frame clones only, minus some. Of some 200,000 clones in the sample, 82% were seen once. This record belongs to a study of blood T cell repertoires in COVID-19. Study context: The United States, Italy and Spain supplied acute and convalescent COVID-19 samples.

The CDR3 is 15 amino acids. V dropped 4 bases and J dropped 3; count of bases not matched to a gene: 7. Germline CDR1 and CDR2: SGHNT and YYREEE (reference sequence). The sequence came from a man aged 40-49 years who had recovered from COVID-19. Specimen: PBMCs or T cells enriched from blood (not recorded which). The chain couples TRBV5-4 to TRBJ1-2; 9 bases align to TRBD1. CDR3 nucleotides: TGTGCCAGCAGCGCGGCGACAGGGGGGTACTATGGCTACACCTTC. It yields the protein CASSAATGGYYGYTF.